These T cell receptor beta chains were read from a single sample in a study of human T cells and chemical hapten exposure. TCRdb re-analysed the RACE reads in MiXCR, keeping a single row per CDR3 protein. The sample records some 180,000 distinct CDR3 sequences, under 25% being singletons. Source: whole blood, taken in connection with sensitization to the hapten diphenylcyclopropenone (DPC). These receptors all come from a middle-aged woman with alopecia areata. Some clones in this sample may be carry-over from other donors' samples. Each CDR3 is given with its conserved first and last residue. The D gene is left open where the match is weak. Clone sizes are given selectively: once, few, many, or a class where the clone is expanded.

d_call	v_call	j_call	clone_size	cdr3_aa	cdr3_nt
NA	TRBV6-6	TRBJ1-3	many	CASSTNGNTIYF	TGTGCCAGCAGTACGAACGGAAACACCATATATTTT
TRBD1	TRBV6-1	TRBJ1-4	few	CASSEWGQPEKLFF	TGTGCCAGCAGTGAATGGGGACAGCCTGAAAAACTGTTTTTT
TRBD1	TRBV4-3	TRBJ2-6	NA	CASSLAGTGGLGAGANVLTF	TGCGCCAGCAGCCTAGCCGGGACAGGGGGCCTAGGGGCTGGGGCCAACGTCCTGACTTTC
NA	TRBV29-1	TRBJ2-3	NA	CGVNGLSNTDTQYF	TGCGGCGTAAATGGACTATCCAACACAGATACGCAGTATTTT
NA	TRBV29-1	TRBJ2-5	few	CSVGVGEETQYF	TGCAGCGTTGGGGTAGGGGAAGAGACCCAGTACTTC
NA	TRBV4-3	TRBJ2-5	few	CASSHSHAAEETQYF	TGCGCCAGCAGCCACTCACATGCGGCGGAAGAGACCCAGTACTTC
NA	TRBV7-6	TRBJ1-5	once	CASSLGPGEGRQPQHF	TGTGCCAGCAGCTTAGGGCCAGGGGAAGGAAGGCAGCCCCAGCATTTT
NA	TRBV14	TRBJ1-1	NA	CASSHFGTEAFF	TGTGCCAGCAGCCATTTCGGCACTGAAGCTTTCTTT
NA	TRBV12-3/TRBV12-4	TRBJ2-5	many	CASSLGETQYF	TGTGCCAGCAGCTTAGGAGAGACCCAGTACTTC
TRBD2	TRBV11-2	TRBJ2-5	NA	CASSLVGLAGATGTQYF	TGTGCCAGCAGCTTAGTGGGACTAGCGGGAGCTACGGGGACCCAGTACTTC
NA	TRBV28	TRBJ2-7	few	CASSFVGGLYEQYF	TGTGCCAGCAGTTTTGTGGGAGGCCTCTACGAGCAGTACTTC
NA	TRBV27	TRBJ1-6	NA	CASSFSGTQVYNSPLHF	TGTGCCAGCAGTTTCTCCGGGACGCAGGTGTATAATTCACCCCTCCACTTT
TRBD1	TRBV6-1	TRBJ2-7	NA	CASTIGTGGSYEQYF	TGTGCCAGCACAATTGGGACAGGGGGTTCCTACGAGCAGTACTTC
NA	TRBV12-3/TRBV12-4	TRBJ1-4	NA	CASSPNEKLFF	TGTGCCAGCAGTCCTAATGAAAAACTGTTTTTT
TRBD2	TRBV15	TRBJ2-2	few	CASGASGRAGIGELFF	TGTGCATCGGGGGCTAGCGGGAGAGCTGGGATCGGGGAGCTGTTTTTT
TRBD1	TRBV6-5	TRBJ2-1	NA	CASRQATGANEQFF	TGTGCCAGCAGGCAAGCGACAGGGGCCAATGAGCAGTTCTTC
TRBD2	TRBV24-1	TRBJ2-3	NA	CATSDPGTSGRPDTQYF	TGTGCCACCAGTGATCCGGGGACTAGCGGGAGACCAGATACGCAGTATTTT
TRBD2	TRBV7-2	TRBJ2-5	many	CASSLEGWTSGGQETQYF	TGTGCCAGCAGCTTAGAGGGATGGACTAGCGGGGGACAAGAGACCCAGTACTTC
NA	TRBV2	TRBJ2-5	few	CASSDRAETQYF	TGTGCCAGCAGTGACAGGGCAGAGACCCAGTACTTC
TRBD2	TRBV4-3	TRBJ2-2	NA	CASSQAPSSGSFTGELFF	TGCGCCAGCAGCCAAGCACCTTCGAGCGGGAGTTTCACCGGGGAGCTGTTTTTT
TRBD1	TRBV18	TRBJ2-7	many	CASSPGTGAYEQYF	TGTGCCAGCAGCCCCGGGACAGGGGCCTACGAGCAGTACTTC
NA	TRBV29-1	TRBJ2-7	NA	CSPDRTMSYEQYF	TGCAGCCCCGATAGAACGATGTCCTACGAGCAGTACTTC
NA	TRBV4-2	TRBJ1-1	few	CASSQNTGRGGTEAFF	TGTGCCAGCAGCCAAAACACGGGGAGGGGAGGCACTGAAGCTTTCTTT
NA	TRBV6-5	TRBJ1-6	few	CASSSPRGNSPLHF	TGTGCCAGCAGTTCCCCGAGGGGGAATTCACCCCTCCACTTT
TRBD2	TRBV20-1	TRBJ2-3	NA	CSASTSGVGDTQYF	TGCAGTGCTTCTACTAGCGGGGTGGGAGATACGCAGTATTTT
TRBD1	TRBV6-5	TRBJ1-1	many	CASSYYRGDTEAFF	TGTGCCAGCAGTTACTACAGGGGGGATACTGAAGCTTTCTTT
TRBD1	TRBV7-7	TRBJ2-3	NA	CASSQGAAGSDSSTDTQYF	TGTGCTAGCAGCCAGGGGGCAGCGGGTTCGGATTCTAGCACAGATACGCAGTATTTT
TRBD1	TRBV28	TRBJ2-7	many	CASSWGTGGLYEQYF	TGTGCCAGCAGTTGGGGGACAGGGGGACTTTACGAGCAGTACTTC
NA	TRBV10-3	TRBJ1-3	NA	CAISGGQGNTIYF	TGTGCCATCAGTGGGGGACAAGGAAACACCATATATTTT
TRBD1	TRBV12-3/TRBV12-4	TRBJ2-7	NA	CASSSYGTGNYEQYF	TGTGCCAGCAGTTCCTATGGGACAGGGAACTACGAGCAGTACTTC
NA	TRBV6-5	TRBJ1-1	NA	CASGLREVTEAFF	TGTGCCAGCGGACTCCGGGAGGTCACTGAAGCTTTCTTT
NA	TRBV7-2	TRBJ2-3	few	CASTRRDTQYF	TGTGCCAGCACCAGAAGGGATACGCAGTATTTT
NA	TRBV24-1	TRBJ1-1	few	CATSDSSLYTEAFF	TGTGCCACCAGTGATTCCTCCCTGTACACTGAAGCTTTCTTT